Sequencing of this T cell receptor (beta chain) was carried out in a study of human T cells and chemical hapten exposure. Study background: The study patch tested 0.01% DPC on the upper back and read results at 6 days.

CDR1 is LGHNA and CDR2 is YSLEER in the germline V gene. V was shortened by 1 base and J by 4 bases, with 10 bases between the two germline ends. The CDR3 is made up of 14 amino acids. Overall study results and limits: Patch test scores rose with PT1 expanded TCR counts, a positive correlation.

This clonotype appeared many times. Its antigen is undetermined. From the RACE reads, TCRdb called clonotypes with MiXCR, one entry per CDR3 protein. The repertoire holds some 360,000 distinct CDR3 sequences, with approximately 5% as singletons. Time point described: pre-sensitization, week 0. The treatment is: therapeutic diphenylcyclopropenone sensitization with weekly scalp DPC. This chain connects TRBV4-3 to TRBJ2-5; TRBD1 might be the D (5 bases). The input for sequencing was whole blood, taken in connection with sensitization to the hapten diphenylcyclopropenone (DPC). This clonotype was sampled from a woman between 50 and 59 years old with alopecia areata. Some clones in this sample may be carry-over from other donors' samples. The DNA of the CDR3 is TGCGCCAGCAGCCAAGCAGGGTCTGGAGAGACCCAGTACTTC. Translating it yields CASSQAGSGETQYF.